This TCR beta chain was captured by sequencing in a study of siplizumab effects on memory and regulatory T cells. Sequencing used immunoSEQ multiplex PCR; TCRdb keeps in-frame clones, though not all of them. The sample yields over 100,000 clones, roughly nine tenths seen once. General study results and limits: The naive T cell population seemed more diverse than memory cells and seemed a major contributor to the alloresponse. Alloreactive sequences that could be traced to unstimulated CD4+ memory cells showed a significant reduction under siplizumab.

Of note for this clone: Its antigen is unidentified.

What was sequenced was Tregs sorted from blood. This receptor was obtained from a human donor in good health.

As DNA, the CDR3 is TGTGCCACCAGCAGAGTAACCCAGGAAGGGGAAAAACTGTTTTTT. Protein product: CATSRVTQEGEKLFF. The rearrangement links TRBV15 to TRBJ1-4; D uncertain. Trimming took off 1 base at V and 8 bases at J, with 14 bases between the two ends. The CDR3 covers 15 residues. CDR1 is LNHNV and CDR2 is YYDKDF in the germline V gene (reference sequence).